This T cell receptor (beta chain) was captured by sequencing in a study of T cell responses to AZD1222 COVID-19 vaccine. The protocol was immunoSEQ multiplex PCR, while the TCRdb copy is restricted to in-frame clones and leaves out a portion. The sample has around 130,000 clones, 89% seen once; the top ten hold around 4.7%. The germline V gene has CDR1 SGHTA and CDR2 FQGNSA. V was cut by 5 bases and J by 3 bases, with 16 bases left in between. CDR3 length: 15 residues. J is TRBJ1-2 and V is TRBV7-2, with a weak D call TRBD1 (6 bases). Sequencing used peripheral blood, obtained on day 0 of AZD1222 vaccination. The clonotype comes from an adult in good health. The chain's CDR3 is CASSPIDRTDYGYTF. DNA of the CDR3: TGTGCCAGCAGCCCCATCGACAGGACGGACTATGGCTACACCTTC.